This entry describes one T cell receptor beta chain. Amplification used 60 Vbeta primers and 13 Jbeta primers. Data came from immunoSEQ multiplex PCR; TCRdb stores just in-frame clones and leaves some out. The sample includes about 110,000 clones, 70% to 85% seen only once; the top ten take 3.6%. This sample is part of a study of cytomegalovirus exposure and HLA in healthy donors. The CDR3 is 16 residues long. Germline loops: CDR1 SGHDT, CDR2 YYEEEE. V gave up 1 base and J gave up 3 bases, with 16 bases separating them. Material: PBMCs. This clonotype originated in a man aged 55 to 70 in good health and CMV-seronegative. J is TRBJ2-5 and V is TRBV5-6; D call uncertain. The CDR3 DNA sequence: TGTGCCAGCAGCTTGTTTTCGTCAGGTAGAAAAGAGACCCAGTACTTC. Amino acid sequence: CASSLFSSGRKETQYF.